This T cell receptor (beta chain) derives from a study of post-analysis software for immune sequencing data. With regard to this clonotype: Antigen: not known.

Overall study results and limits: Samples sharing a preparation batch grouped tightly together when assessed by F measure. Controls showed lower frequencies than patients for five TRBV segments, and TRBV5-6, TRBV5-1 and TRBV20-1 were among these. Comparison with controls showed significantly lower normalized Chao1 diversity in multiple sclerosis patients.

The TCR beta cDNA libraries contained unique molecular identifiers. Input of about 0.85 to 10 million T cells yielded 450,000 to 550,000 cDNA molecules. In TCRdb, the PCR reads were re-called with MiXCR into one record per CDR3 protein. Here the sample spans around 190,000 distinct CDR3 sequences, over 25% being singletons. Germline CDR1 is SNHLY and CDR2 is FYNNEI. Trimming stripped 7 bases from V and 4 bases from J, with 16 bases between. The CDR3 is 14 residues long. The receptor comes from a girl aged 2 to 17 with multiple sclerosis. What was sequenced was blood. The chain carries TRBV2 and TRBJ1-1; TRBD1 is a possible D gene (6 bases). CDR3 in DNA: TGTGCCAGCACCCTACAGGGAATCGGCACTGAAGCTTTCTTT. This gives the protein CASTLQGIGTEAFF. The complete variable domain, with remaining parts taken from reference TRBV2 and TRBJ1-1, reads EPEVTQTPSHQVTQMGQEVILRCVPISNHLYFYWYRQILGQKVEFLVSFYNNEISEKSEIFDDQFSVERPDGSNFTLKIRSTKLEDSAMYFCASTLQGIGTEAFFGQGTRLTVV.